This T cell receptor beta chain was sequenced during a study of blood T cell repertoires in COVID-19. In the original workflow: Amplification of reference gene primers was used by the study to estimate nucleated cell counts. Measured with immunoSEQ multiplex PCR; TCRdb has only the in-frame clones, and not every one. That table gives V, J and clone size, and the DNA gave D and trimming. In the table there are roughly 100,000 clones, around 80% of which are singletons. The TCR sequence derives from a man in his 60s with active or convalescent COVID-19. The sample comprised peripheral blood.

CDR3 nucleotide sequence: TGTGCCAGCAGCCCCCGGGGGGGGGACAATGAGCAGTTCTTC. Translating it yields CASSPRGGDNEQFF. The chain recombines TRBV28 with TRBJ2-1; the match to TRBD2 covers 8 bases. V was pared by 6 bases and J by 5 bases, with 6 bases of the junction left unmatched. CDR3 length: 14 residues. CDR1 is MDHEN, CDR2 SYDVKM, per germline.